The source of this T cell receptor beta chain is a study of blood T cell repertoires in COVID-19. Whole-study context: Material from acute and convalescent COVID-19 was sourced from the United States, Italy and Spain. From T cells, B-cell-depleted T cells, or PBMCs came the material, which was cDNA or gDNA.

V was pared by 3 bases and J by 2 bases, with 10 bases of the junction left unmatched. The germline gives CDR1 SGHRS, CDR2 YFSETQ. The CDR3 extends over 16 amino acids. As processed by the authors: Nucleated cell number was recorded as an estimate derived from reference gene primer amplification. The data were produced by immunoSEQ multiplex PCR, yet TCRdb's version contains in-frame clones alone and is incomplete. V, J and clone size are taken as reported in that table, and D and trimming were inferred from the DNA itself. The sample has roughly 160,000 clones, more than 70% seen once. Source material: peripheral blood. This chain joins TRBV5-1 and TRBJ1-2; 7 bases fit TRBD1. The sequence came from an elderly woman with active or convalescent COVID-19. CDR3 DNA: TGCGCCAGCAGCTACGGACAGGCTATTAAAAACTATGGCTACACCTTC. This sequence encodes CASSYGQAIKNYGYTF.